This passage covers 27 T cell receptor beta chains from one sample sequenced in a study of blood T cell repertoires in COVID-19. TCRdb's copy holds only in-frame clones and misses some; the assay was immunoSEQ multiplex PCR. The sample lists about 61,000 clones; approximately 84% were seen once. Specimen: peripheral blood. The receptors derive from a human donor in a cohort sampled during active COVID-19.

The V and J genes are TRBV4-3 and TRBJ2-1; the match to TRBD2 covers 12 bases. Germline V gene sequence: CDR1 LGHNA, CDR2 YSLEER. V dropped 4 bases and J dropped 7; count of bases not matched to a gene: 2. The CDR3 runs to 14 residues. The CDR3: CASSRGLAGNEQFF. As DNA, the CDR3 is TGCGCCAGCAGCCGAGGACTAGCGGGAAATGAGCAGTTCTTC.

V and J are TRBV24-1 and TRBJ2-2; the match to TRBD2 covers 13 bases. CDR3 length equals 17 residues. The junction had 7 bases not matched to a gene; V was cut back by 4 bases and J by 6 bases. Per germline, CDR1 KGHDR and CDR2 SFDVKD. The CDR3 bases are TGTGCCACCAGTGACCCAACTAGCGGGAGGGCCGCCGGGGAGCTGTTTTTT. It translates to CATSDPTSGRAAGELFF.

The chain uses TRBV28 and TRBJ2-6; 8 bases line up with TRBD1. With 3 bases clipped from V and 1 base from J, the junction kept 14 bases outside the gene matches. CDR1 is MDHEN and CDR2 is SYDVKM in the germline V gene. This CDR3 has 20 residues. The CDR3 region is CASSFLGLRDRSSGANVLTF. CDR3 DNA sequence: TGTGCCAGCAGTTTTTTAGGGCTCCGGGACAGGTCTTCTGGGGCCAACGTCCTGACTTTC. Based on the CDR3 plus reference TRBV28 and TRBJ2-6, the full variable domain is DVKVTQSSRYLVKRTGEKVFLECVQDMDHENMFWYRQDPGLGLRLIYFSYDVKMKEKGDIPEGYSVSREKKERFSLILESASTNQTSMYLCASSFLGLRDRSSGANVLTFGAGSRLTVL.

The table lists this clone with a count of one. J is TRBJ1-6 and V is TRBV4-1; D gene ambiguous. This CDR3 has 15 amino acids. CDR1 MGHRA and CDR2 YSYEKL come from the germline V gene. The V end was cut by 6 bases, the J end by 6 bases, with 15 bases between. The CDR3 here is CASRPLVGSNSPLHF. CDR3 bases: TGCGCCAGCAGACCACTAGTCGGCAGTAATTCACCCCTCCACTTT.

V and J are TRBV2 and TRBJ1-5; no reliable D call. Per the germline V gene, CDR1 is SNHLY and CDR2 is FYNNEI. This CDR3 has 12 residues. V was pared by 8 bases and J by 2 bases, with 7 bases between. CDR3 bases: TGTGCCAGCTCCGCAGGCAATCAGCCCCAGCATTTT. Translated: CASSAGNQPQHF. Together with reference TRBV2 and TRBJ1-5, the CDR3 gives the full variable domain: EPEVTQTPSHQVTQMGQEVILRCVPISNHLYFYWYRQILGQKVEFLVSFYNNEISEKSEIFDDQFSVERPDGSNFTLKIRSTKLEDSAMYFCASSAGNQPQHFGDGTRLSIL.

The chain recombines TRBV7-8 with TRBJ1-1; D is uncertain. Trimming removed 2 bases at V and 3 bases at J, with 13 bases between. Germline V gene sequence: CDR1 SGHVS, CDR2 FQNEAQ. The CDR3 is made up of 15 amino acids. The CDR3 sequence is CASSLYWESDTEAFF. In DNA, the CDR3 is TGTGCCAGCAGCTTATATTGGGAGAGTGACACTGAAGCTTTCTTT.

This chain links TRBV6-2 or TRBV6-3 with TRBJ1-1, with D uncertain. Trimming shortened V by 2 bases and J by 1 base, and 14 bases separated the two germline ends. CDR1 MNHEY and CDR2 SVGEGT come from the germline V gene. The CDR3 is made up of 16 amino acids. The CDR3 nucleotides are TGTGCCAGCAGTTACGTCCCGAGAGGTCAGAACACTGAAGCTTTCTTT. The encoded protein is CASSYVPRGQNTEAFF.

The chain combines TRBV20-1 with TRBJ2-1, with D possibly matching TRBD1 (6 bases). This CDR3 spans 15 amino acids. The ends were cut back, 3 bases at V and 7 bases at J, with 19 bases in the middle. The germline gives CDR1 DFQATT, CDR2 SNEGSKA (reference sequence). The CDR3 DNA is TGCAGTGCTAGTTTTCCGGGACAAAAAACGAATGAGCAGTTCTTC. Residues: CSASFPGQKTNEQFF.

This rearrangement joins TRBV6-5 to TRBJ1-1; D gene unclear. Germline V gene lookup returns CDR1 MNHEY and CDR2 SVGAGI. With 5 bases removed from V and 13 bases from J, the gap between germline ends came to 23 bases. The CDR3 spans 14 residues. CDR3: CASSLGTSTSGSFF. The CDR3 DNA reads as TGTGCCAGCAGTCTCGGAACCTCCACTTCGGGGAGTTTCTTT.

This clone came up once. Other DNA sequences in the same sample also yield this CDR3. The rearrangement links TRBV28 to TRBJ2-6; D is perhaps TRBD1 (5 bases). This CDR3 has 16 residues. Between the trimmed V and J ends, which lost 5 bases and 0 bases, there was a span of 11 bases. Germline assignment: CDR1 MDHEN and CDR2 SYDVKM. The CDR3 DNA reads TGTGCCAGCAGTACGACAGCGTTCTCTGGGGCCAACGTCCTGACTTTC. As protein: CASSTTAFSGANVLTF.

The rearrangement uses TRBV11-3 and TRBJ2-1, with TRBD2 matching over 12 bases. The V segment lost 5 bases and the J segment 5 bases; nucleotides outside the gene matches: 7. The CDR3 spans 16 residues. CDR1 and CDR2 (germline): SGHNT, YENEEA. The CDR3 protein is CASSPLLAGGNNEQFF. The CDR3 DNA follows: TGTGCCAGCAGCCCCCTCCTAGCGGGAGGGAACAATGAGCAGTTCTTC.

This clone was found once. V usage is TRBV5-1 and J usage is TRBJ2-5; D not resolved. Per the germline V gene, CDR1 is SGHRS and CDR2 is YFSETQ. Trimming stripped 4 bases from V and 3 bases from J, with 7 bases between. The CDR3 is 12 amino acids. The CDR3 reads CASSLSEETQYF. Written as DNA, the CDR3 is TGCGCCAGCAGCCTATCTGAAGAGACCCAGTACTTC.

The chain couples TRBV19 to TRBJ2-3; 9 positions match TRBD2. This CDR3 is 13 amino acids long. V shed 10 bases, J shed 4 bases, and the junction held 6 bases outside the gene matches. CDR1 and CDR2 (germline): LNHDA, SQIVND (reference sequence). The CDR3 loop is CATSRLAADTQYF. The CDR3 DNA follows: TGTGCCACCTCAAGACTAGCGGCAGATACGCAGTATTTT.

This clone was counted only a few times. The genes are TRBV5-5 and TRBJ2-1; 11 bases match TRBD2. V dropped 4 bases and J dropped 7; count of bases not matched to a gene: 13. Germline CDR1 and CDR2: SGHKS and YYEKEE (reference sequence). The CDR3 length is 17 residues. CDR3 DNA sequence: TGTGCCAGCAGCCCAGTGGCGACTAGCGGGATTGGGAATGAGCAGTTCTTC. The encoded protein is CASSPVATSGIGNEQFF.

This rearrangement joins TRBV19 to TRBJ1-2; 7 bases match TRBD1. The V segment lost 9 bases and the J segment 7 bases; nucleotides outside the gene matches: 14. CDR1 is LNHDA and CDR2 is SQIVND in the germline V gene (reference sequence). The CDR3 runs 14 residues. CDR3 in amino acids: CASQNRQGVSGYTF. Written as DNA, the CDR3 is TGTGCCAGCCAGAATCGACAGGGTGTGAGTGGCTACACCTTC.

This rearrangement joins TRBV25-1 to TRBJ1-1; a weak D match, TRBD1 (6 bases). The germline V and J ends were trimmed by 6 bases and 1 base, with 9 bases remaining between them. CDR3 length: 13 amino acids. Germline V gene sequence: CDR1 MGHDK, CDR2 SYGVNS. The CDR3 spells CASRKDRNTEAFF. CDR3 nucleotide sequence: TGTGCCAGCAGGAAGGACAGGAACACTGAAGCTTTCTTT.

CDR3 nucleotides: TGTGCCAGCAGCTTAAAAGCAGGGCCTGAAGCTTTCTTT. As protein: CASSLKAGPEAFF. The V and J genes are TRBV7-3 and TRBJ1-1; tentatively, D is TRBD1 (5 bases). Germline V gene data show CDR1 as SGHTA and CDR2 as FQGTGA. The CDR3 covers 13 residues. V was pared by 1 base and J by 6 bases, with 9 bases between.

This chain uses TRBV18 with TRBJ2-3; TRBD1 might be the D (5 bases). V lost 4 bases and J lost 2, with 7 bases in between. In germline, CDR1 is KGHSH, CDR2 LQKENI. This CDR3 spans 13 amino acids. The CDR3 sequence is CASSQGITDTQYF. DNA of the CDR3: TGTGCCAGCTCACAGGGGATCACAGATACGCAGTATTTT.

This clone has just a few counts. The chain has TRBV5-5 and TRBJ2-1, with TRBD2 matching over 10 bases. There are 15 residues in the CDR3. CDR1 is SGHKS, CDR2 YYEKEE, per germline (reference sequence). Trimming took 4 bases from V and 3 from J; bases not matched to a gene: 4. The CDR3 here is CASSHLAGGYNEQFF. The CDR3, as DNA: TGTGCCAGCAGCCATTTAGCGGGAGGCTACAATGAGCAGTTCTTC.

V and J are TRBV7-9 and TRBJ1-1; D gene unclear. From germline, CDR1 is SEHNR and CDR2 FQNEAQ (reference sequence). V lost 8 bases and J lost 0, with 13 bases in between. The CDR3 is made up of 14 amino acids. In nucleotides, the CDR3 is TGTGCCAGCGATCCACACCGGGTGAACACTGAAGCTTTCTTT. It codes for CASDPHRVNTEAFF.

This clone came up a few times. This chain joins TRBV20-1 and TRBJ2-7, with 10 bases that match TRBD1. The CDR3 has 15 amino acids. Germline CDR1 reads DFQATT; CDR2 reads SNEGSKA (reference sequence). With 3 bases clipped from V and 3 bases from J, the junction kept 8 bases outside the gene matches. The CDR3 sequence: CSASSGTGVLYEQYF. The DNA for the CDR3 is TGCAGTGCTAGTTCAGGGACAGGGGTTCTCTACGAGCAGTACTTC.

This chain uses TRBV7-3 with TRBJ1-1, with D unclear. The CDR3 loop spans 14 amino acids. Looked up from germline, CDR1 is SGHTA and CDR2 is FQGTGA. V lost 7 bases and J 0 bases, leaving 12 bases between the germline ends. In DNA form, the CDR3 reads TGTGCCAGCACCCGACGGGGATTGAACACTGAAGCTTTCTTT. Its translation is CASTRRGLNTEAFF.

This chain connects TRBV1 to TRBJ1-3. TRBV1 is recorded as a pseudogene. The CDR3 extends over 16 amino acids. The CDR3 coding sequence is TGCACCAGCAGCCAAGAACCCGGTAGCTCTGGAAACACCATATATTTT. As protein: CTSSQEPGSSGNTIYF.

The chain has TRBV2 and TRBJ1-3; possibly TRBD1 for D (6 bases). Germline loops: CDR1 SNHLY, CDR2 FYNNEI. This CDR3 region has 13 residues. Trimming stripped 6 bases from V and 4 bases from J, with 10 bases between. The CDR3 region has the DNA TGTGCCAGCAGAGGGGGAAACGGAAACACCATATATTTT. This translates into CASRGGNGNTIYF. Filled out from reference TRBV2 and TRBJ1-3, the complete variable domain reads EPEVTQTPSHQVTQMGQEVILRCVPISNHLYFYWYRQILGQKVEFLVSFYNNEISEKSEIFDDQFSVERPDGSNFTLKIRSTKLEDSAMYFCASRGGNGNTIYFGEGSWLTVV.

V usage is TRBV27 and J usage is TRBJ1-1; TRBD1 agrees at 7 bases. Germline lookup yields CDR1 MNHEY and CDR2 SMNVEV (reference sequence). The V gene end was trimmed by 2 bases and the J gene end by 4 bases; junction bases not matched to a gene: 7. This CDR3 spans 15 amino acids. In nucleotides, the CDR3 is TGTGCCAGCAGTTTACAGGGGGGTGGGGGCACTGAAGCTTTCTTT. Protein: CASSLQGGGGTEAFF.

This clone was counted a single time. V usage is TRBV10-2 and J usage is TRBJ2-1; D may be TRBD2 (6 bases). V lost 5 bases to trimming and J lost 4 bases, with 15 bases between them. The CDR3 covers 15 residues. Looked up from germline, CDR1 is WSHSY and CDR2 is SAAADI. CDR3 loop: CASSLLGGVYNEQFF. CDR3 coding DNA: TGCGCCAGCAGTCTTCTGGGCGGGGTTTACAATGAGCAGTTCTTC.

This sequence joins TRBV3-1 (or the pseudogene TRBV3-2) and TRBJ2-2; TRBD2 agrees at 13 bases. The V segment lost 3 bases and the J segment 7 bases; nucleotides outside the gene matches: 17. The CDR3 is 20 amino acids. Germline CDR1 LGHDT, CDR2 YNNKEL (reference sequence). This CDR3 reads CASSQFLRTSGRGNSGELFF. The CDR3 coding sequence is TGTGCCAGCAGCCAGTTTCTTAGGACTAGCGGGAGAGGGAATAGCGGGGAGCTGTTTTTT.